This is a list of T cell receptor beta chains from one sample in a study of shared clonotypes between healthy human individuals. The repertoire was sequenced with immunoSEQ multiplex PCR; TCRdb's copy has only in-frame clones and lacks some. The table lists approximately 980,000 clones, 60% to 85% of them singletons. The sequenced material came from memory CD4+ T cells sorted from blood. Every receptor here comes from a man aged 18 to 30 in good health. CDR3s include the opening cysteine and the closing phenylalanine or tryptophan. A D gene is named only where the DNA matches it firmly. Expanded clones get a size class; other rows say once, few or many, or leave the size out.

v_gene: TRBV7-9; j_gene: TRBJ2-1; abundance: -; d_gene: -; CDR3nt: TGTGCCGGCACTCCCTCGAGATCCTACAATGAGCAGTTCTTC; CDR3aa: CAGTPSRSYNEQFF
v_gene: TRBV5-1; j_gene: TRBJ1-1; abundance: -; d_gene: TRBD1; CDR3nt: TGCGCCAGCAGCGGGGGACAGACTACAAACACTGAAGCTTTCTTT; CDR3aa: CASSGGQTTNTEAFF
v_gene: TRBV29-1; j_gene: TRBJ2-7; abundance: -; d_gene: TRBD2; CDR3nt: TGCAGCGTGGGTACTAGCGGCTCCTACGAGCAGTACTTC; CDR3aa: CSVGTSGSYEQYF
v_gene: TRBV10-3; j_gene: TRBJ1-4; abundance: -; d_gene: -; CDR3nt: TGTGCCATCCGAGGGGGGGATAATGAAAAACTGTTTTTT; CDR3aa: CAIRGGDNEKLFF
v_gene: TRBV18; j_gene: TRBJ2-7; abundance: -; d_gene: -; CDR3nt: TGTGCCAGCTCACCAACTTCCGGGACTGACTACGAGCAGTACTTC; CDR3aa: CASSPTSGTDYEQYF
v_gene: TRBV28; j_gene: TRBJ1-3; abundance: -; d_gene: TRBD1; CDR3nt: TGTGCCAGCAGTTCTCCAGGGGGCAGCTCTGGAAACACCATATATTTT; CDR3aa: CASSSPGGSSGNTIYF
v_gene: TRBV5-1; j_gene: TRBJ2-3; abundance: -; d_gene: TRBD2; CDR3nt: TGCGCCAGCAGCACAGCGGGGGGGACAGATACGCAGTATTTT; CDR3aa: CASSTAGGTDTQYF
v_gene: TRBV5-6; j_gene: TRBJ1-3; abundance: -; d_gene: -; CDR3nt: TGTGCCAGCAGCTTCGGACAGAACTCTGGAAACACCATATATTTT; CDR3aa: CASSFGQNSGNTIYF
v_gene: TRBV7-8; j_gene: TRBJ1-5; abundance: -; d_gene: -; CDR3nt: TGTGCCAGCAGCTTAGGGTTCGCGGGGGCTAGCAATCAGCCCCAGCATTTT; CDR3aa: CASSLGFAGASNQPQHF
v_gene: TRBV5-4; j_gene: TRBJ1-2; abundance: -; d_gene: -; CDR3nt: TGTGCCAGCAGCCCGGCAATCGGGACTCCCTATGGCTACACCTTC; CDR3aa: CASSPAIGTPYGYTF
v_gene: TRBV5-1; j_gene: TRBJ2-1; abundance: -; d_gene: -; CDR3nt: TGCGCCAGCAGCTTGGATCCGGGCAGCTCCTACAATGAGCAGTTCTTC; CDR3aa: CASSLDPGSSYNEQFF
v_gene: TRBV18; j_gene: TRBJ1-6; abundance: -; d_gene: -; CDR3nt: TGTGCCAGCTCACCACTGGGGACGGCGGGTAATTCACCCCTCCACTTT; CDR3aa: CASSPLGTAGNSPLHF
v_gene: TRBV4-1; j_gene: TRBJ2-5; abundance: -; d_gene: -; CDR3nt: TGCGCCAGCAGCCAAGATCGCCGGCTAGTAGCCCGGGAGACCCAGTACTTC; CDR3aa: CASSQDRRLVARETQYF
v_gene: TRBV5-6; j_gene: TRBJ2-1; abundance: few; d_gene: TRBD2; CDR3nt: TGTGCCAGCATCGCGAGACTAGCGGGTTACAATGAGCAGTTCTTC; CDR3aa: CASIARLAGYNEQFF
v_gene: TRBV5-6; j_gene: TRBJ1-1; abundance: few; d_gene: -; CDR3nt: TGTGCCAGCAGCTTGACGGGGCCCAAGAGTACTGAAGCTTTCTTT; CDR3aa: CASSLTGPKSTEAFF
v_gene: TRBV11-2; j_gene: TRBJ1-6; abundance: -; d_gene: -; CDR3nt: TGTGCCAGCTGTAAAAGGGTGGGTTCACCCCTCCACTTT; CDR3aa: CASCKRVGSPLHF
v_gene: TRBV10-3; j_gene: TRBJ1-2; abundance: -; d_gene: -; CDR3nt: TGTGCCATCAGCCAGGGACTCGGCTACACCTTC; CDR3aa: CAISQGLGYTF
v_gene: TRBV2; j_gene: TRBJ2-3; abundance: few; d_gene: -; CDR3nt: TGTGCCAGCAGTACAGGGTCTGATACGCAGTATTTT; CDR3aa: CASSTGSDTQYF
v_gene: TRBV5-1; j_gene: TRBJ2-5; abundance: -; d_gene: -; CDR3nt: TGCGCCAGCAGCTGGACGAGGTCACGGGGCGAAGAGACCCAGTACTTC; CDR3aa: CASSWTRSRGEETQYF
v_gene: TRBV4-1; j_gene: TRBJ2-2; abundance: -; d_gene: -; CDR3nt: TGCGCCAGCAGCCTTCACAGGGTCACCGGGGAGCTGTTTTTT; CDR3aa: CASSLHRVTGELFF
v_gene: TRBV6-5; j_gene: TRBJ2-2; abundance: -; d_gene: -; CDR3nt: TGTGCCAGCAGTTATAAAGGCACCGGGGAGCTGTTTTTT; CDR3aa: CASSYKGTGELFF
v_gene: TRBV11-2; j_gene: TRBJ2-1; abundance: -; d_gene: TRBD1; CDR3nt: TGTGCCAGCAGCTTGGACCCGGGACAGGGGTTTCCTGAGCAGTTCTTC; CDR3aa: CASSLDPGQGFPEQFF
v_gene: TRBV6-1; j_gene: TRBJ2-2; abundance: -; d_gene: -; CDR3nt: TGTGCCAGCAGTGAAGGCGGGGCGTACACCGGGGAGCTGTTTTTT; CDR3aa: CASSEGGAYTGELFF
v_gene: TRBV7-2; j_gene: TRBJ2-2; abundance: -; d_gene: -; CDR3nt: TGTGCCAGCAGCTCCCCGGGAATTGTACCCGGGGAGCTGTTTTTT; CDR3aa: CASSSPGIVPGELFF
v_gene: TRBV6-5; j_gene: TRBJ2-7; abundance: once; d_gene: TRBD2; CDR3nt: TGTGCCAGCCGGCGGGGGACTAGCGTCAACGAGCAGTACTTC; CDR3aa: CASRRGTSVNEQYF
v_gene: TRBV29-1; j_gene: TRBJ2-1; abundance: -; d_gene: TRBD2; CDR3nt: TGCAGCGTTGAAGAACTAGCGGGAGTTGATGAGCAGTTCTTC; CDR3aa: CSVEELAGVDEQFF
v_gene: TRBV5-1; j_gene: TRBJ2-2; abundance: -; d_gene: -; CDR3nt: TGCGCCAGCAGCCCGGACTGGAGTTACACCGGGGAGCTGTTTTTT; CDR3aa: CASSPDWSYTGELFF
v_gene: TRBV6-1; j_gene: TRBJ1-5; abundance: -; d_gene: -; CDR3nt: TGTGCCAGCAGTGATTTAGGGAAGCCCCAGCATTTT; CDR3aa: CASSDLGKPQHF
v_gene: TRBV4-1; j_gene: TRBJ1-4; abundance: few; d_gene: -; CDR3nt: TGCGCCAGCAGCCAAGCGCGGAGACAGGACCCAACTAATGAAAAACTGTTTTTT; CDR3aa: CASSQARRQDPTNEKLFF
v_gene: TRBV6-5; j_gene: TRBJ2-1; abundance: -; d_gene: -; CDR3nt: TGTGCCGCCCGGGACTCAAATGGAGGAAGGCAGTTCTTC; CDR3aa: CAARDSNGGRQFF
v_gene: TRBV15; j_gene: TRBJ2-7; abundance: once; d_gene: -; CDR3nt: TGTGCCACCAGCAGAGATCTAAGTGGGACTGTGAGCTCCTACGAGCAGTACTTC; CDR3aa: CATSRDLSGTVSSYEQYF
v_gene: TRBV7-2; j_gene: TRBJ2-7; abundance: -; d_gene: -; CDR3nt: TGTGCCAGCAGCCCTACCAGCGAAAAGCAGTACTTC; CDR3aa: CASSPTSEKQYF
v_gene: TRBV28; j_gene: TRBJ1-5; abundance: -; d_gene: -; CDR3nt: TGTGCCAGCAGTCCCCGGGACGGGGGCAATCAGCCCCAGCATTTT; CDR3aa: CASSPRDGGNQPQHF
v_gene: TRBV30; j_gene: TRBJ1-6; abundance: -; d_gene: -; CDR3nt: TGTGCCTGGAGTGCCACATCCCAGAATTCACCCCTCCACTTT; CDR3aa: CAWSATSQNSPLHF
v_gene: TRBV19; j_gene: TRBJ1-5; abundance: few; d_gene: -; CDR3nt: TGTGCCAGCGGGGAAGGGGATCAGCCCCAGCATTTT; CDR3aa: CASGEGDQPQHF
v_gene: TRBV5-1; j_gene: TRBJ2-3; abundance: -; d_gene: -; CDR3nt: TGCGCCAGCAGCTTGTTCTCAGGGGGCACAGATACGCAGTATTTT; CDR3aa: CASSLFSGGTDTQYF
v_gene: TRBV7-9; j_gene: TRBJ1-1; abundance: -; d_gene: -; CDR3nt: TGTGCCAGCAGCTCCCGGACCGTCGTCGGTGACACTGAAGCTTTCTTT; CDR3aa: CASSSRTVVGDTEAFF
v_gene: TRBV2; j_gene: TRBJ1-1; abundance: -; d_gene: -; CDR3nt: TGTGCCAGCACCTTGGACATTACCAAAACTGAAGCTTTCTTT; CDR3aa: CASTLDITKTEAFF
v_gene: TRBV5-4; j_gene: TRBJ2-7; abundance: -; d_gene: TRBD2; CDR3nt: TGTGCCAGCAGCTCTAATAGCGGGGCCTACGAGCAGTACTTC; CDR3aa: CASSSNSGAYEQYF
v_gene: TRBV25-1; j_gene: TRBJ2-3; abundance: -; d_gene: -; CDR3nt: TGTGCCAGCAGTCCCCTACAGGGAAATACGCAGTATTTT; CDR3aa: CASSPLQGNTQYF
v_gene: TRBV5-6; j_gene: TRBJ2-7; abundance: -; d_gene: -; CDR3nt: TGTGCCAGCAGCTTGGTCTACAGGGACGAGCAGTACTTC; CDR3aa: CASSLVYRDEQYF